This passage covers 19 T cell receptor beta chains from one sample sequenced in a study of T cells in Graves' hyperthyroidism and ophthalmopathy. RNA transcripts served as the template for amplifying TCR beta CDR3 regions. The HTBI primer set was used in a first-round RT-PCR of the TCR CDR3. TCRdb itself ran the multiplex PCR reads through MiXCR, one entry per CDR3 protein. The data hold 300,000 to 400,000 distinct CDR3 sequences, with about 20% observed a single time. The sequencing sample was made of blood. These receptors originate from a woman aged 45-60 years with Graves' hyperthyroidism.

This clonotype turned up a few times. The gene calls are TRBV6-2 or TRBV6-3 and TRBJ1-1; D unresolved. V was pared by 2 bases and J by 0 bases, with 10 bases between. CDR3 length equals 15 residues. Germline V gene sequence: CDR1 MNHEY, CDR2 SVGEGT. CDR3 sequence: CASSYGRTMNTEAFF. CDR3 DNA sequence: TGTGCCAGCAGTTACGGACGGACCATGAACACTGAAGCTTTCTTT.

Only a few counts were recorded for this clonotype. The V call is TRBV5-4, the J call TRBJ2-1; no clear D gene. Deletions cut 3 bases from V and 5 bases from J, with 12 bases between. Looked up from germline, CDR1 is SGHNT and CDR2 is YYREEE (reference sequence). The CDR3 runs to 14 residues. CDR3 loop: CASSSMGSHNEQFF. As DNA, the CDR3 is TGTGCCAGCAGCTCCATGGGCTCACACAATGAGCAGTTCTTC.

On this clonotype: Given a much more abundant clone one base away, this may be a read error. This sequence joins TRBV4-1 and TRBJ1-2; possibly TRBD1 for D (5 bases). The CDR3 loop spans 13 amino acids. Germline CDR1 reads MGHRA; CDR2 reads YSYEKL. Between the trimmed V and J ends, which lost 4 bases and 3 bases, there was a span of 9 bases. The CDR3 region is CASSLTEDYGYTF. Written as DNA, the CDR3 is TGCGCCAGCAGCCTGACAGAGGACTATGGCTACACCTTC.

The chain recombines TRBV28 with TRBJ2-1, with D maybe TRBD1 (8 bases). Germline CDR1 reads MDHEN; CDR2 reads SYDVKM. Trimming took off 6 bases at V and 4 bases at J, with 13 bases between the two ends. The CDR3 has 14 amino acids. The CDR3 nucleotides read TGTGCCAGCAGAGCGGGACAGGCATACAATGAGCAGTTCTTC. Translation gives CASRAGQAYNEQFF.

This clonotype was observed a handful of times. The chain joins TRBV7-6 to TRBJ2-3, with D perhaps TRBD2 (6 bases). The V end lost 2 bases, the J end lost 6 bases, and 12 bases lay between the germline ends. Germline V gene lookup returns CDR1 SGHVS and CDR2 FNYEAQ. The CDR3 runs 14 residues. Here the CDR3 DNA reads TGTGCCAGCAGCTTATTTCAGGGAGGCGATACGCAGTATTTT. It yields the protein CASSLFQGGDTQYF.

This clonotype was observed many times. The chain has TRBV7-3 and TRBJ2-3; possible D gene TRBD2, 6 bases. Germline V lookup: CDR1 SGHTA, CDR2 FQGTGA. The CDR3 is 13 amino acids. V was shortened by 5 bases and J by 8 bases, with 14 bases between the two germline ends. CDR3 region: CASSIGTLATQYF. CDR3 coding DNA: TGTGCCAGCAGCATCGGGACTCTTGCTACGCAGTATTTT.

This clonotype was recorded at least ten times. The J gene is TRBJ1-1, the V gene TRBV3-1; maybe TRBD1 (6 bases). CDR3 length equals 15 residues. Trimming stripped 1 base from V and 1 base from J, with 10 bases between. Germline loops: CDR1 LGHDT, CDR2 YNNKEL (reference sequence). The CDR3 sequence: CASSQGPTGNTEAFF. The CDR3 nucleotides read TGTGCCAGCAGCCAAGGACCGACAGGGAACACTGAAGCTTTCTTT.

This clonotype was counted ten times or more. CDR3 sequence (DNA): TGCGCCAGCAGCTTGGAGGGAATCACTGAAGCTTTCTTT. It codes for CASSLEGITEAFF. The chain uses TRBV5-1 and TRBJ1-1; D ambiguous. Between the trimmed V and J ends, which lost 0 bases and 4 bases, there was a span of 7 bases. The CDR3 is 13 amino acids. CDR1 and CDR2 from the germline V gene are SGHRS and YFSETQ. The entire variable domain, with the rest obtained from reference TRBV5-1 and TRBJ1-1, is as follows: KAGVTQTPRYLIKTRGQQVTLSCSPISGHRSVSWYQQTPGQGLQFLFEYFSETQRNKGNFPGRFSGRQFSNSRSEMNVSTLELGDSALYLCASSLEGITEAFFGQGTRLTVV.

The sample holds many counts of this clonotype. The rearrangement uses TRBV6-1 and TRBJ1-1; D gene ambiguous. The CDR3 loop spans 13 amino acids. Germline V lookup: CDR1 MNHNS, CDR2 SASEGT. Trimming left V 5 bases short and J 0 bases short, with 7 bases between. The CDR3 DNA sequence: TGTGCCAGCAGTTCGTATATGAACACTGAAGCTTTCTTT. Translating gives CASSSYMNTEAFF.

V and J are TRBV6-1 and TRBJ1-6; D ambiguous. The CDR3 runs to 17 residues. CDR1 and CDR2 from the germline V gene are MNHNS and SASEGT. V was clipped by 6 bases and J by 0 bases, with 15 bases between them. For the CDR3, the DNA is TGTGCCAGCAGCCAGCCGCGATCCTACTCCTATAATTCACCCCTCCACTTT. This gives the protein CASSQPRSYSYNSPLHF.

The V call is TRBV9, the J call TRBJ1-6, with D unclear. This CDR3 comprises 17 residues. V was pared by 0 bases and J by 0 bases, with 10 bases between. Germline CDR1 and CDR2: SGDLS and YYNGEE. The CDR3 sequence: CASSVDGVSSYNSPLHF. The CDR3 bases are TGTGCCAGCAGCGTAGACGGGGTTTCCTCCTATAATTCACCCCTCCACTTT.

This clonotype was seen only a few times. The chain couples TRBV6-1 to TRBJ1-5; perhaps TRBD1 as D (5 bases). Trimming cost V 5 bases and J 6 bases, with 14 bases left between them. CDR3 size: 14 residues. Germline V lookup: CDR1 MNHNS, CDR2 SASEGT. DNA of the CDR3: TGTGCCAGCAGTTCTGGACCGGGGGGTCAGCCCCAGCATTTT. Amino acids: CASSSGPGGQPQHF.

This clonotype was observed at least ten times. J is TRBJ2-2 and V is TRBV11-2; D is perhaps TRBD2 (5 bases). V lost 4 bases, J lost 6 bases, and 9 bases lay in between. CDR3 length equals 13 residues. Per the germline V gene, CDR1 is SGHAT and CDR2 is FQNNGV. The CDR3 DNA is TGTGCCAGCAGCTCCCTCGGGGCCGGGGAGCTGTTTTTT. Residues: CASSSLGAGELFF.

The chain employs TRBV30 and TRBJ2-4; D is possibly TRBD1 (5 bases). The germline CDR1 and CDR2 sequences are GTSNPN and SVGIG (reference sequence). CDR3 length: 13 residues. Trimming left V 3 bases short and J 5 bases short, with 11 bases between. The CDR3 loop is CAWRAREENIQYF. The CDR3, as DNA: TGTGCCTGGAGGGCCAGGGAAGAAAACATTCAGTACTTC.

This clonotype was counted ten times or more. The J gene is TRBJ1-5, the V gene TRBV7-9, with D tentatively TRBD1 (6 bases). This CDR3 comprises 13 residues. V lost 5 bases to trimming and J lost 6 bases, with 11 bases between them. Germline CDR1 reads SEHNR; CDR2 reads FQNEAQ (reference sequence). The CDR3 reads CASSASDSQPQHF. In nucleotides, the CDR3 is TGTGCCAGCAGCGCTTCGGACAGTCAGCCCCAGCATTTT.

This clonotype occurred many times. The chain employs TRBV12-3 or TRBV12-4 and TRBJ2-3, with TRBD2 matching over 7 bases. This CDR3 is built from 15 residues. The J segment lost 4 bases and the V segment lost 5 bases, leaving 9 bases of the junction unmatched. CDR3 nucleotides: TGTGCCAGCAGTCCCACAGGCGGGAGCGCAGATACGCAGTATTTT. It yields the protein CASSPTGGSADTQYF.

This clonotype was detected many times. The chain joins TRBV30 to TRBJ1-3; a weak D match, TRBD1 (5 bases). Germline V gene sequence: CDR1 GTSNPN, CDR2 SVGIG (reference sequence). The CDR3 loop spans 14 amino acids. V was clipped by 2 bases and J by 0 bases, with 8 bases between them. This chain's CDR3 is CAWSRQNSGNTIYF. CDR3 sequence (DNA): TGTGCCTGGAGTCGACAGAACTCTGGAAACACCATATATTTT. Complete variable domain (other parts from reference TRBV30 and TRBJ1-3): SQTIHQWPATLVQPVGSPLSLECTVEGTSNPNLYWYRQAAGRGLQLLFYSVGIGQISSEVPQNLSASRPQDRQFILSSKKLLLSDSGFYLCAWSRQNSGNTIYFGEGSWLTVV.

Ten or more counts support this clonotype. The CDR3 loop is CASSEGRLNTEAFF. CDR3 bases: TGTGCCAGCAGCGAGGGACGGTTGAACACTGAAGCTTTCTTT. The V and J genes are TRBV13 and TRBJ1-1, with D perhaps matching TRBD1 (5 bases). Germline V CDR1 and CDR2: PRHDT, FYEKMQ (reference sequence). V lost 5 bases and J 0 bases, leaving 10 bases between the germline ends. The CDR3 has 14 residues.

The rearrangement uses TRBV7-9 and TRBJ1-5; D uncertain. The V gene's germline CDR1 is SEHNR and CDR2 FQNEAQ (reference sequence). Between the trimmed V and J ends, which lost 5 bases and 9 bases, there was a span of 17 bases. This CDR3 region has 14 residues. For the CDR3, the DNA is TGTGCCAGCAGCCCCCCGGACGGAGCTAGGCCCCAGCATTTT. It translates to CASSPPDGARPQHF. The full variable domain, its missing parts supplied by reference TRBV7-9 and TRBJ1-5, is DTGVSQNPRHKITKRGQNVTFRCDPISEHNRLYWYRQTLGQGPEFLTYFQNEAQLEKSRLLSDRFSAERPKGSFSTLEIQRTEQGDSAMYLCASSPPDGARPQHFGDGTRLSIL.